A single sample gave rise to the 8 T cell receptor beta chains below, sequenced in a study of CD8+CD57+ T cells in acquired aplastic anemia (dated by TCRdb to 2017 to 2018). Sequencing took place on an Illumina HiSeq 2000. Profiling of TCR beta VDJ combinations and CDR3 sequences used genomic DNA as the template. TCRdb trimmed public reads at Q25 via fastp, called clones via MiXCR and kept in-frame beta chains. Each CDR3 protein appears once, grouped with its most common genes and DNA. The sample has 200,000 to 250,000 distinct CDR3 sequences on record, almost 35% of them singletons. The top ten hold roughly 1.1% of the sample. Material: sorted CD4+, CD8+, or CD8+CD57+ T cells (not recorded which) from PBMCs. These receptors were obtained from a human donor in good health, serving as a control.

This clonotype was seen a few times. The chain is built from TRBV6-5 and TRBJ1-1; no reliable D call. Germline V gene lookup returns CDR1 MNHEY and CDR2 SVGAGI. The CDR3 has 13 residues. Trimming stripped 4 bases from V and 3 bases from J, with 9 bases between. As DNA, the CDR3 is TGTGCCAGCAGTTCATACGAGGACACTGAAGCTTTCTTT. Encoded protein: CASSSYEDTEAFF.

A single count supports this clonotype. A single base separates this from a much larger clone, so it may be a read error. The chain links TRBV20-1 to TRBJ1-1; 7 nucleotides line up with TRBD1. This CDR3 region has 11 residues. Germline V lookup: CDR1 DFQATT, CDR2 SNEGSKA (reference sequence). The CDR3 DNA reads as TGCAGTGCCCCGGGACAGACTGAAGCTTCCTTT. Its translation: CSAPGQTEASF.

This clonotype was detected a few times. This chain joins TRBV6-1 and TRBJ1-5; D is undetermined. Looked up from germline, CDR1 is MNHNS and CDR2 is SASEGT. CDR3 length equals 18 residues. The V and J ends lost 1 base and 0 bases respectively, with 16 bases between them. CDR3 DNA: TGTGCCAGCAGTGAAGGGTATCAAACATTTTATAGCAATCAGCCCCAGCATTTT. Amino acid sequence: CASSEGYQTFYSNQPQHF.

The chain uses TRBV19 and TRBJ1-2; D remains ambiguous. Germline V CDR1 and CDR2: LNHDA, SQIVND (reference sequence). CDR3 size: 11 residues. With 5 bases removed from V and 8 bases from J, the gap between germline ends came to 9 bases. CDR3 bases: TGTGCCAGTAGTCCCATATCAGGCTACACCTTC. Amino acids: CASSPISGYTF.

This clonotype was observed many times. The CDR3: CASSYSKDRASYEQYF. DNA for the CDR3: TGTGCCAGCAGTTACTCGAAAGACAGGGCATCCTACGAGCAGTACTTC. The J gene is TRBJ2-7, the V gene TRBV6-5; TRBD1 aligns across 7 bases. Germline CDR1 MNHEY, CDR2 SVGAGI. V was pared by 0 bases and J by 1 base, with 6 bases of the junction left unmatched. The CDR3 is made up of 16 amino acids.

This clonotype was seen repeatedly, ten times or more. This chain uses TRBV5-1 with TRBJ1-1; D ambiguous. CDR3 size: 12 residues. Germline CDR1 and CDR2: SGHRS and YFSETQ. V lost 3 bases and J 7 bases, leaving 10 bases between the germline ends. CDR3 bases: TGCGCCAGCAGCTCCGAGTCCGGTGAAGCTTTCTTT. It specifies CASSSESGEAFF.

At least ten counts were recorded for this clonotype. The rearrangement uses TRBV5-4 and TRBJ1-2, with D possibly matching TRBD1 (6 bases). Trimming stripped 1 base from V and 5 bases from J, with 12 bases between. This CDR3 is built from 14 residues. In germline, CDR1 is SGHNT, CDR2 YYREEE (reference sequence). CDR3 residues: CASSLRGTEYGYTF. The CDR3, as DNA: TGTGCCAGCAGCTTGAGGGGGACCGAGTATGGCTACACCTTC.

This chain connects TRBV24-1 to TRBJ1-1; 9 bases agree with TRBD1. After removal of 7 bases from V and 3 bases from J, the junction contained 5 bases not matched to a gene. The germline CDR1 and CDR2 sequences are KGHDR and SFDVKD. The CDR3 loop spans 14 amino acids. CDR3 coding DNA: TGTGCCACCAGCAACAGGGGGCAATACACTGAAGCTTTCTTT. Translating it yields CATSNRGQYTEAFF.